This entry lists 2 T cell receptor beta chains sequenced from one sample in a study of OX40 agonist ivuxolimab in advanced cancers. Data came from immunoSEQ multiplex PCR; TCRdb stores just in-frame clones and leaves some out. The table records about 83,000 clones, under 90% of them present only once. Specimen: CD4+ or CD8+ T cells sorted from blood, collected in a trial of the OX40 agonist ivuxolimab. Receptors were obtained from an adult with an advanced solid tumor such as melanoma, head and neck, liver or kidney cancer.

The J gene is TRBJ1-2, the V gene TRBV30; TRBD1 aligns across 7 bases. CDR1 is GTSNPN, CDR2 SVGIG, per germline (reference sequence). The CDR3 is 13 residues long. V shed 1 base, J shed 7 bases, and the junction held 6 bases outside the gene matches. CDR3 nucleotide sequence: TGTGCCTGGAGTGCAGGGGGGGTAGGTGGCTACACCTTC. Encoded protein: CAWSAGGVGGYTF.

The chain is built from TRBV27 and TRBJ2-1; the match to TRBD2 covers 8 bases. The CDR3 is 19 amino acids. Germline V gene sequence: CDR1 MNHEY, CDR2 SMNVEV (reference sequence). V was pared by 5 bases and J by 0 bases, with 15 bases of the junction left unmatched. The CDR3 sequence is CASSPFLAAGGRSYNEQFF. CDR3 nucleotides: TGTGCCAGCAGTCCCTTTTTAGCGGCGGGGGGCCGCTCCTACAATGAGCAGTTCTTC.